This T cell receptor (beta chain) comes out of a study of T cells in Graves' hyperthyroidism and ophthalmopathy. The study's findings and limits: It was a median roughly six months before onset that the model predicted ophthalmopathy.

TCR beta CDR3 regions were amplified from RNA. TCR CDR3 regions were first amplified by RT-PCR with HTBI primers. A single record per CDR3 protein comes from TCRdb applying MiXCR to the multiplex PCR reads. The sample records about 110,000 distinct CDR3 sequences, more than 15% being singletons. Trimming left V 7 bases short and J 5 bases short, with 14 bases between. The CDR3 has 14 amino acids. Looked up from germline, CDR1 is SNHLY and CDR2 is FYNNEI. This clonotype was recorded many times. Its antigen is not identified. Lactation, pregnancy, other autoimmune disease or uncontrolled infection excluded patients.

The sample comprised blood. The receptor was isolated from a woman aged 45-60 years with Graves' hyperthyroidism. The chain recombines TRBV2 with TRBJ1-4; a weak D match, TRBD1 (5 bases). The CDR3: CASKSGQANEKLFF. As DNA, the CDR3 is TGTGCCAGCAAATCGGGGCAGGCCAATGAAAAACTGTTTTTT.